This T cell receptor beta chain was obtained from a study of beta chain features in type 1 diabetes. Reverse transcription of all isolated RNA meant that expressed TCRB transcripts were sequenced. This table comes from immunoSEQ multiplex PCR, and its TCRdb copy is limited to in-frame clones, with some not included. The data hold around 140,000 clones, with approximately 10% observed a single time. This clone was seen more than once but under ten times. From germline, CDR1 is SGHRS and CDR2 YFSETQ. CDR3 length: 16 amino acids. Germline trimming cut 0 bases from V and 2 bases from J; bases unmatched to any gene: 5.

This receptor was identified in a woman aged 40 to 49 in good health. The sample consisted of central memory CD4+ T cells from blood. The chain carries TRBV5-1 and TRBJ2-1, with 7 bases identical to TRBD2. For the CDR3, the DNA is TGCGCCAGCAGCTTGGGAGGCGGACTAGCCTACAATGAGCAGTTCTTC. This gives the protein CASSLGGGLAYNEQFF.